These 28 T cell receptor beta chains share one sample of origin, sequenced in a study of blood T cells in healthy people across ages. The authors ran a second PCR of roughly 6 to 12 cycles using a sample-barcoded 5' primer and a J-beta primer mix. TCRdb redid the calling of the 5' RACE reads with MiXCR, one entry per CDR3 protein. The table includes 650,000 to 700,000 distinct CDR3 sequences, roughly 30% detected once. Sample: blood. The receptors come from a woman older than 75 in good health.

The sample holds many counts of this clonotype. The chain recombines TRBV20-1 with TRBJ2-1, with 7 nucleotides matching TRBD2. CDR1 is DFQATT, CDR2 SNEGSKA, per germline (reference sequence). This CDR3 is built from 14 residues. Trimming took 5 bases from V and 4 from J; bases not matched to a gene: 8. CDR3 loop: CSAAPAGSYNEQFF. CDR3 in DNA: TGCAGTGCTGCCCCAGCGGGGAGTTACAATGAGCAGTTCTTC.

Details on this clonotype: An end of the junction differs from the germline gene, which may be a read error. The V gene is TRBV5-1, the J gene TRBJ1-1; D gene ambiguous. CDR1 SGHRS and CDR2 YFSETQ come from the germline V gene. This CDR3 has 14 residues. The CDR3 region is CVSSRLGGSIEAFF. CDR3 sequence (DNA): TGCGTCAGCAGCAGGCTTGGAGGGAGCATTGAAGCTTTCTTT.

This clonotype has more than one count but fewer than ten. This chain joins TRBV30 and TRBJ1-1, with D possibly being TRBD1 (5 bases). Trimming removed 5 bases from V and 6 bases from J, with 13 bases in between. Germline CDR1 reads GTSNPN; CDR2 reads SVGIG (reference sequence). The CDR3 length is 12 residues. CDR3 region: CAWGDSYAEAFF. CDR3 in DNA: TGTGCCTGGGGAGACAGTTACGCTGAAGCTTTCTTT.

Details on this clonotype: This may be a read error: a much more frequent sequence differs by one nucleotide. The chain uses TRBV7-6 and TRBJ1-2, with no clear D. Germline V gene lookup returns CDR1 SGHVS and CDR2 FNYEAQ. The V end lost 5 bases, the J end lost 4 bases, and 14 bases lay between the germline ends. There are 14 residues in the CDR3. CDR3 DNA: TGTGCCAGCAGCCCAGACGGGGTTGGCTATGGCTACACCTTC. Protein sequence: CASSPDGVGYGYTF.

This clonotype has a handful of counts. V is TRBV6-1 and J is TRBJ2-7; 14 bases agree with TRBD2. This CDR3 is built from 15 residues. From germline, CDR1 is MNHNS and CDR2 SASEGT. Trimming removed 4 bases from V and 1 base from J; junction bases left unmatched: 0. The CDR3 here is CASSGLAGGSYEQYF. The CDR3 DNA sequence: TGTGCCAGCAGTGGACTAGCGGGGGGGTCCTACGAGCAGTACTTC.

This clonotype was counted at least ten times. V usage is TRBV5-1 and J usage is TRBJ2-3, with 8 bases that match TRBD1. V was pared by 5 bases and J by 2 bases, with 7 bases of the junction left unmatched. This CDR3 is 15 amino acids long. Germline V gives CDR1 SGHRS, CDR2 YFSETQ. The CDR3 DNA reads TGCGCCAGCAGTTTAAAGACAGGGGCCACAGATACGCAGTATTTT. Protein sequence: CASSLKTGATDTQYF. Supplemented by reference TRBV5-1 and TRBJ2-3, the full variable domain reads KAGVTQTPRYLIKTRGQQVTLSCSPISGHRSVSWYQQTPGQGLQFLFEYFSETQRNKGNFPGRFSGRQFSNSRSEMNVSTLELGDSALYLCASSLKTGATDTQYFGPGTRLTVL.

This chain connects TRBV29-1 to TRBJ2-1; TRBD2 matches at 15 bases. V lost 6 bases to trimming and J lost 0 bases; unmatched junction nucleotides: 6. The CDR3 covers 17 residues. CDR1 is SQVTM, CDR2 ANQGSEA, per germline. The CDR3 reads CSVTGTSGGTSYNEQFF. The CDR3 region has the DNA TGCAGCGTGACCGGGACTAGCGGGGGGACCTCCTACAATGAGCAGTTCTTC.

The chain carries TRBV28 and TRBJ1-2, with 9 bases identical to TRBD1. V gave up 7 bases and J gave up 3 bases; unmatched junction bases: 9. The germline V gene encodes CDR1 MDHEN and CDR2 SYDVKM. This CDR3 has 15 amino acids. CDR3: CASKIGTGYHYGYTF. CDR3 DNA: TGTGCCAGCAAGATCGGGACAGGGTATCACTATGGCTACACCTTC.

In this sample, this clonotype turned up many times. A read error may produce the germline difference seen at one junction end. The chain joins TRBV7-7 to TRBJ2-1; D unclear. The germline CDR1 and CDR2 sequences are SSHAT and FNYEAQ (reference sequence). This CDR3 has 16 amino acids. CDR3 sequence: CASSSLDDGSYNEQFF. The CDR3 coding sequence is TGTGCTAGCAGCTCCCTGGACGATGGTTCCTACAATGAGCAGTTCTTC. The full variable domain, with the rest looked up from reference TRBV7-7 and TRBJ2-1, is GAGVSQSPRYKVTKRGQDVTLRCDPISSHATLYWYQQALGQGPEFLTYFNYEAQPDKSGLPSDRFSAERPEGSISTLTIQRTEQRDSAMYRCASSSLDDGSYNEQFFGPGTRLTVL.

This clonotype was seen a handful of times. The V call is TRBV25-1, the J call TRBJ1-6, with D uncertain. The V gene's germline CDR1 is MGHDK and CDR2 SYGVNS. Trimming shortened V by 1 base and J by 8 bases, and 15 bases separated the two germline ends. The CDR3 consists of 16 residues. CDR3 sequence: CASSESALPRYSPLHF. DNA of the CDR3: TGTGCCAGCAGTGAATCGGCCCTACCACGGTATTCACCCCTCCACTTT.

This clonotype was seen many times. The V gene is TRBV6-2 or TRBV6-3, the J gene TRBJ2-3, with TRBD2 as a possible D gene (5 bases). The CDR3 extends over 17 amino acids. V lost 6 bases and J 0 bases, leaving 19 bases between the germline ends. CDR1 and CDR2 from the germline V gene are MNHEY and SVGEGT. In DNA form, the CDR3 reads TGTGCCAGCAGCTCAACCGGGATTTCGCCTAGCACAGATACGCAGTATTTT. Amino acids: CASSSTGISPSTDTQYF.

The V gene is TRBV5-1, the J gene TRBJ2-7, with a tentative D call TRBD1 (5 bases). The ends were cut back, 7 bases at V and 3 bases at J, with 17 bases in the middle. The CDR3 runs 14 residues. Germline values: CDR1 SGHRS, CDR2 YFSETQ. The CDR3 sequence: CASLPHDSFYEQYF. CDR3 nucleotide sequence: TGCGCCAGCCTCCCTCACGACAGTTTCTACGAGCAGTACTTC.

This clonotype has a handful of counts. This chain's CDR3 is CASTKGGRENSPLHF. The CDR3 DNA sequence: TGCGCCAGCACCAAGGGGGGCAGGGAGAACTCACCCCTCCACTTT. The rearrangement uses TRBV5-1 and TRBJ1-6, with a tentative D call TRBD1 (6 bases). The ends were cut back, 6 bases at V and 10 bases at J, with 20 bases in the middle. The germline V gene encodes CDR1 SGHRS and CDR2 YFSETQ. The length of the CDR3 is 15 residues.

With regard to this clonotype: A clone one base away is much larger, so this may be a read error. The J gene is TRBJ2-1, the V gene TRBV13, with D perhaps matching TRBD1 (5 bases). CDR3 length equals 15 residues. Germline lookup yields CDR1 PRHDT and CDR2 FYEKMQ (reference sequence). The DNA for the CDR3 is TGTACCAGCAGCTTAAATACAGGTCTTTACAATGAGCAGTTCTTC. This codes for CTSSLNTGLYNEQFF.

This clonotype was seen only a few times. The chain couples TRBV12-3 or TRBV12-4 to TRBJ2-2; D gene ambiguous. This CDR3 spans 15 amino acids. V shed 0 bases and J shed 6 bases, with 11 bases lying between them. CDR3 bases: TGTGCCAGCAGTTTAGCGCTGAGGACGTCCGGGGAGCTGTTTTTT. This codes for CASSLALRTSGELFF.

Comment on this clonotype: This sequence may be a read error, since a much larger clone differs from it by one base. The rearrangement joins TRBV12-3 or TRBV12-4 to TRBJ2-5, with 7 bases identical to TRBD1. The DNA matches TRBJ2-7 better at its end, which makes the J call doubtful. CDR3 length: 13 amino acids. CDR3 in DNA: TGTGCCAACAGTTTGAAAGGGGGCAGCGAGCAGTACTTC. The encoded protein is CANSLKGGSEQYF.

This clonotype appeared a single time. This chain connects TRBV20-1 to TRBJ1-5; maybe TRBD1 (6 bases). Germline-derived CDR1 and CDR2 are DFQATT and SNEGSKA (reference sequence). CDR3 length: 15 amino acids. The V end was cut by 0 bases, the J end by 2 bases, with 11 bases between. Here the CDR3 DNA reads TGCAGTGCTAGAGATCTCAGGGGCGGCAATCAGCCCCAGCATTTT. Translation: CSARDLRGGNQPQHF.

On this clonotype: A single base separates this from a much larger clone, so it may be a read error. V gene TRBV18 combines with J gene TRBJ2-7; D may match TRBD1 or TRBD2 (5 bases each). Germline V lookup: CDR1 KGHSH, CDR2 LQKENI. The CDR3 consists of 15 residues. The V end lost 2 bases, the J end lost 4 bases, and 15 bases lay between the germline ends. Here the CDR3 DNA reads TGTGCCAGCTCACCAAAACCAGGGAGAGCATACGAGCAGTACTTC. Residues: CASSPKPGRAYEQYF. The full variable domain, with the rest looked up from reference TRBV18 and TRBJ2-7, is NAGVMQNPRHLVRRRGQEARLRCSPMKGHSHVYWYRQLPEEGLKFMVYLQKENIIDESGMPKERFSAEFPKEGPSILRIQQVVRGDSAAYFCASSPKPGRAYEQYFGPGTRLTVT.

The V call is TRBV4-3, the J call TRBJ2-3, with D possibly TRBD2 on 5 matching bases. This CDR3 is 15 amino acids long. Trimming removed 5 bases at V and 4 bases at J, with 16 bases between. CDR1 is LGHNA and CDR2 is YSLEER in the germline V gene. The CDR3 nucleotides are TGCGCCAGCAGCGTCGTCTTGGGGAGCTCAGATACGCAGTATTTT. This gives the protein CASSVVLGSSDTQYF.

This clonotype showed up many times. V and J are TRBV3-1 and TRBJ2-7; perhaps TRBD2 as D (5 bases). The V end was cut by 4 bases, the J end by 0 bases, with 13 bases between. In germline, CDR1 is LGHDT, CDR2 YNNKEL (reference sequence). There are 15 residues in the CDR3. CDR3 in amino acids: CASSPRQRSSYEQYF. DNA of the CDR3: TGTGCCAGCAGCCCTCGCCAGCGGAGCTCCTACGAGCAGTACTTC.

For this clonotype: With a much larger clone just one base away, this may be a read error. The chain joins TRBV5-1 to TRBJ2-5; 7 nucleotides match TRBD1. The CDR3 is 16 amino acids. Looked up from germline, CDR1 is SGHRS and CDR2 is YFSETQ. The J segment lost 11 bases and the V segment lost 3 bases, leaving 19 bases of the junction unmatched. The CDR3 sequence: CASSSTTGNTLYEQYF. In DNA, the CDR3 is TGCGCCAGCAGCTCAACGACAGGGAATACTCTGTATGAGCAGTACTTC. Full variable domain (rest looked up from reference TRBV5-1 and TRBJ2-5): KAGVTQTPRYLIKTRGQQVTLSCSPISGHRSVSWYQQTPGQGLQFLFEYFSETQRNKGNFPGRFSGRQFSNSRSEMNVSTLELGDSALYLCASSSTTGNTLYEQYFGPGTRLLVL.

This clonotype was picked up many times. The CDR3, as DNA: TGTGCCAGCAGTCCCAGGGGGCACCCTCACACAGATACGCAGTATTTT. Protein: CASSPRGHPHTDTQYF. The J gene is TRBJ2-3, the V gene TRBV27, with 8 bases matching TRBD1. From germline, CDR1 is MNHEY and CDR2 SMNVEV (reference sequence). V was pared by 5 bases and J by 2 bases, with 9 bases of the junction left unmatched. The CDR3 totals 16 residues.

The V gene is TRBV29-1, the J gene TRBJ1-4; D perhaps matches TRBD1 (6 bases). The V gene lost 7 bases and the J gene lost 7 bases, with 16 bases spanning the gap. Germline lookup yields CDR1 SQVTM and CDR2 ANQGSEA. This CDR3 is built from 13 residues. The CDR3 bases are TGCAGCGGAGGTGGGGGCCCTGGTGAAAAACTGTTTTTT. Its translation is CSGGGGPGEKLFF. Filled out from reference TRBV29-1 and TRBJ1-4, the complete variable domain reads SAVISQKPSRDICQRGTSLTIQCQVDSQVTMMFWYRQQPGQSLTLIATANQGSEATYESGFVIDKFPISRPNLTFSTLTVSNMSPEDSSIYLCSGGGGPGEKLFFGSGTQLSVL.

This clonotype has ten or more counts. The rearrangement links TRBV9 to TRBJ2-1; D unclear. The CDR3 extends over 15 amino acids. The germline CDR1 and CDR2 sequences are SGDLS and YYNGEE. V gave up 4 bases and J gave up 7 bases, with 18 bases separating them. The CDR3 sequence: CASSPPGFPSNEQFF. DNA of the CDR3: TGTGCCAGCAGCCCCCCGGGCTTCCCCTCAAATGAGCAGTTCTTC.

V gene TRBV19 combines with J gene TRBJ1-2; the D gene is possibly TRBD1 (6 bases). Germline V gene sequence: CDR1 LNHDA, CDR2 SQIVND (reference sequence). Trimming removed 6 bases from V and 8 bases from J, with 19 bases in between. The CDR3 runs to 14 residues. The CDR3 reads CASRGGQGQSGYTF. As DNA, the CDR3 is TGTGCCAGTAGGGGAGGGCAGGGACAAAGCGGCTACACCTTC.

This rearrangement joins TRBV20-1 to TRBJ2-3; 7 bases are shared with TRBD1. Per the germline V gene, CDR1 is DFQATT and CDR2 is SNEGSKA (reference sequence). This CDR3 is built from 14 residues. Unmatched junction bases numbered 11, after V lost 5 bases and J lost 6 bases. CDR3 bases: TGCAGTGCTGGAAGACAGGGTGTAGGTGATACGCAGTATTTT. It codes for CSAGRQGVGDTQYF.

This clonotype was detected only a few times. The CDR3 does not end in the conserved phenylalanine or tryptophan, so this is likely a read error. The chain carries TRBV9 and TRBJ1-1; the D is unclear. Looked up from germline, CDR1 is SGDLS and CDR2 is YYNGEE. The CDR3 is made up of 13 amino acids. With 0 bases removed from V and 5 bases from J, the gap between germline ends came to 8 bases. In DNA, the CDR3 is TGTGCCAGCAGCGTAGGACTAAGGACTGAAGCTTTCTGT. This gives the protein CASSVGLRTEAFC.

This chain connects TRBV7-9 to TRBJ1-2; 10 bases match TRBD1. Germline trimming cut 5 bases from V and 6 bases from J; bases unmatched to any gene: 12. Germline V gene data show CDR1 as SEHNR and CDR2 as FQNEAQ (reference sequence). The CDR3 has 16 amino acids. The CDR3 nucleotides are TGTGCCAGCAGCACATCGACAGGGGGCGTCATGAATGGCTACACCTTC. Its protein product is CASSTSTGGVMNGYTF.